This T cell receptor (beta chain) stems from a study of blood T cells in healthy people across ages. About this clonotype: What it binds is not known.

Primers used in a second PCR of about 7 to 12 cycles were a sample-barcoded 5' primer and a J-beta primer mix. TCRdb independently ran MiXCR on the 5' RACE reads; one entry per CDR3 protein. The table has hundreds of thousands of distinct CDR3 sequences, 20% to 25% seen once. Study-level findings and limits: Across the age range, TCR beta diversity per million T cells fell in a roughly linear way.

The germline V gene has CDR1 SQVTM and CDR2 ANQGSEA. Trimming stripped 4 bases from V and 5 bases from J, with 14 bases between. This CDR3 has 13 residues. A further study also used this sample, focusing on T cells of mothers and their children.

This chain uses TRBV29-1 with TRBJ1-1; the D gene is possibly TRBD1 (6 bases). Sequenced material: blood. This receptor was taken from a boy between 5 and 17 years old in good health. CDR3 protein: CSVGRGGWTEAFF. The CDR3 DNA follows: TGCAGCGTTGGTAGGGGGGGTTGGACTGAAGCTTTCTTT.